The entry below gives a single T cell receptor (beta chain) sequence along with its context. Its antigen is unknown. This sample was included in a study of PD-L1 blockade in urothelial cancer. Study as a whole: Enrolled patients had been treated previously with 0 to 3 chemotherapy regimens. The analyses of blood took place 3 weeks (second dose) and 6 weeks after treatment start.

From germline, CDR1 is ENHRY and CDR2 SYGVKD. CDR3 length: 12 residues. Trimming took 8 bases from V and 8 from J; bases not matched to a gene: 8. Study-wide points: Better progression-free and overall survival followed lower pretreatment blood clonality. Durable benefit accompanied greater 3-week expansion of tumor-associated blood clones.

Using immunoSEQ multiplex PCR, the repertoire was profiled, and TCRdb retains in-frame clones only, with some absent. The data contain around 30,000 clones, 80% of them seen just once; the ten biggest clones take up approximately 2%. The input for sequencing was PBMCs, taken around atezolizumab (anti-PD-L1) treatment. The gene calls are TRBV10-3 and TRBJ1-1; 7 bases fit TRBD1. The TCR sequence derives from a man aged 50-60 years with urothelial cancer. The CDR3 DNA follows: TGTGCCATCGGGGAATTGGGACAGGAAGCTTTCTTT. As protein: CAIGELGQEAFF.